This T cell receptor beta chain was recovered during a study of OX40 agonist ivuxolimab in advanced cancers. Study summary: Approximately 41% of patients had received prior checkpoint inhibitor therapy.

The table lists this clone with a count of one. The CDR3 consists of 12 residues. Germline values: CDR1 SQVTM, CDR2 ANQGSEA. V lost 7 bases and J 7 bases, leaving 13 bases between the germline ends. The protocol was immunoSEQ multiplex PCR, while the TCRdb copy is restricted to in-frame clones and leaves out a portion. The table has under 45,000 clones, about 85% seen once. The chain carries TRBV29-1 and TRBJ2-2, with D possibly being TRBD1 (6 bases). The sample was CD4+ or CD8+ T cells sorted from blood, taken in a trial of the OX40 agonist ivuxolimab. The receptor was isolated from an adult with an advanced solid tumor such as melanoma, head and neck, liver or kidney cancer. The CDR3 coding sequence is TGCAGCGGCCGCAGGGGCGTCGGGGAGCTGTTTTTT. Translation gives CSGRRGVGELFF.